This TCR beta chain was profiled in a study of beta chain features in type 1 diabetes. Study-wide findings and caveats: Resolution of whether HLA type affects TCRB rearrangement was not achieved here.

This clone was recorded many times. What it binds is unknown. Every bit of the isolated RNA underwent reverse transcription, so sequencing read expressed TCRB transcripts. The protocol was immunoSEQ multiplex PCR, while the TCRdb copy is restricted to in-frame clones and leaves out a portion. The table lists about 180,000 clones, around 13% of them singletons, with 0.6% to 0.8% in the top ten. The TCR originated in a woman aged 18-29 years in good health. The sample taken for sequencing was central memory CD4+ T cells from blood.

CDR3 loop: CASSFGQVYGYTF. CDR3 in DNA: TGTGCCAGCAGCTTTGGCCAGGTCTATGGCTACACCTTC. The chain links TRBV7-9 to TRBJ1-2, with unresolved D. Trimming pared 3 bases from V and 4 bases from J, leaving 9 bases between. Germline CDR1 and CDR2: SEHNR and FQNEAQ (reference sequence). This CDR3 has 13 residues. The entire variable domain, with the rest obtained from reference TRBV7-9 and TRBJ1-2, is as follows: DTGVSQNPRHKITKRGQNVTFRCDPISEHNRLYWYRQTLGQGPEFLTYFQNEAQLEKSRLLSDRFSAERPKGSFSTLEIQRTEQGDSAMYLCASSFGQVYGYTFGSGTRLTVV.